This entry features one T cell receptor (beta chain) sequence. In this sample, this clone turned up a few times. Its cognate antigen has yet to be identified. No base quality information exists; no much larger clone differs at one position. The receptor library was made with the immunoSEQ multiplex PCR assay. For the multiplex PCR, a mixture combining 60 forward primers for TCR Vbeta segments and 13 reverse primers for TCR Jbeta segments was used. The CDR3 region of rearranged TCR beta genes was amplified from genomic DNA by a multiplex PCR assay. The Illumina HiSeq System was used to sequence the amplified TCR beta libraries as 87-base-pair reads. The paper's processing steps were these. In a later analysis, tens of millions of unique TCR beta chains were counted across the roughly 700 repertoires, and around 10 million of these chains were shared by at least two donors. A nearest-neighbor algorithm error-corrected the raw reads and collapsed the reads into unique sequences, merging closely related sequences to remove PCR and sequencing errors. To assign V, D and J gene segments, CDR3 sequences were aligned to IMGT reference sequences. For a sequence to be retained, a match of at least six nucleotides was required to both a V gene segment and a J gene segment. A rearrangement counted as productive if the CDR3 had no stop codons and remained in frame with V and J, and every other rearrangement counted as non-productive. Following IMGT convention, CDR3 was defined as the stretch from the second conserved V-encoded cysteine up to the conserved J-encoded phenylalanine. The earlier analysis of about 500 of the donors excluded sequences that lacked an unambiguous match to a single V gene segment. An earlier analysis of approximately 590 of the donors called V segments functional above 56.7% productive rearrangements and segregating when the between-donor standard deviation exceeded 5%. A statistical classification framework was built to diagnose cytomegalovirus status from the catalog of TCR beta chain sequences. In a later analysis, V and J genes were assigned by comparing TCR nucleotide sequences against IMGT/GENE-DB human TR gene sequences. Using the TCRdist pipeline, a later analysis assigned CDR3 sequences along with most-parsimonious VDJ recombination scenarios. In a later analysis, every TCR beta chain was defined by the combination of its CDR3 amino acid sequence and its V-gene family, and reads without a unique V-gene family were dropped. In a later analysis, approximately 640 highly shared, low-generation-probability nucleotide sequences were removed to address suspected cross-contamination and a sequencing artifact. In a later analysis, a clonal expansion index for each public chain was calculated from normalized within-repertoire ranks of inferred template counts. In a later analysis, generation probabilities were computed with a VDJ recombination model fitted to out-of-frame rearrangements, and the resulting probabilities were checked against IGoR. Hypergeometric tests were used in a later analysis to score TCR-TCR, TCR-HLA and TCR-CMV co-occurrence, with a repertoire-size bias correction applied to the TCR pairs. A later analysis estimated false discovery rates by permuting HLA or CMV assignments 20 times. In a later analysis, co-occurring TCRs were grouped using DBSCAN, with TCRdist sequence similarity added in when clustering inside HLA-allele-positive subsets. Repertoires with fewer than 30,000 or more than 120,000 public chains were left out of co-occurrence clustering, as were five repertoires with anomalous nucleotide sharing. This immuneACCESS table, as held by TCRdb, lists in-frame sequences with V and J called but not all clones. Of the missing ones, under half trace to an unresolved V gene in checked studies; the others have no known cause. V, J and clone size reflect that table, while D and trimming were determined from the DNA. Here the sample has about 120,000 clones; roughly 10% occur a single time. The biggest ten clones account for approximately 4.4% of the sample.

This specimen comes from a study of cytomegalovirus exposure and HLA in healthy donors (TCRdb year 2017). Context from the whole study: An earlier analysis of roughly 610 of the donors reported approximately 260 Gb of sequence data and 90 million to 120 million unique TCR beta sequences obtained from about 179 million T cells. An early release that covered 500 to 800 HLA-typed donors contained about 300 gigabases of sequencing data and tens of millions of unique TCR sequences. Of the 300 to 450 genotyped donors, 65% to 90% were placed in the genetic ancestry cluster associated with self-reported Caucasian donors. The study was designed to test whether signatures of past pathogen exposure could be identified by cataloging public T cell receptors. The study used immunosequencing to profile the T cell repertoires of 670 or so subjects and linked those repertoires to cytomegalovirus serostatus. In addition to the first cohort of around 670 subjects, a separate validation cohort of around 110 different subjects was used. The study combined high-throughput TCR immunosequencing, statistical association of individual TCRs with disease status, and machine learning to predict cytomegalovirus infection status. To study patterns of TCR occurrence, a later analysis re-analyzed previously published TCR beta repertoires from 650 to 750 donors and added high-resolution HLA genotyping. Rather than using new phenotypic data, the later analysis identified candidate immune exposures from TCR beta sequences and from how often those sequences occurred across donors. An earlier analysis of 587 of the donors used high-throughput TCR beta sequencing to judge whether each TCR beta V gene segment behaved as functional or pseudogenic. Donor age, sex, ethnicity and CMV serostatus were compiled together with the repertoire data. A later genetic analysis used genome-wide SNP genotypes for about 60% of the roughly 700 donors, treating that subset as a discovery cohort. Every discovery cohort repertoire had been produced on one sequencing platform. HLA typing included class I and class II loci at four-digit resolution. The number of typed donors differed by locus: 629-630 for A, B, C, DRB1 and DQB1; 522 for DQA1; some 610 for DPA1; and roughly 450 for DPB1. Roughly five DR-DQ haplotypes were treated as single units for association and clustering because of strong linkage in the cohort. On average, around 230,000 unique TCR beta nucleotide sequences were sequenced per donor among some 430 genotyped donors of the cohort, with 15% to 20% of those sequences being non-productive. Overall study results and their limits: Specific HLA alleles were associated with over 15,000 TCR beta sequences at a false discovery rate of 0.05 in a later analysis. Some IMGT-functional V segments, including TRBV6-2 and TRBV6-3, could not be distinguished by the 87-base-pair reads and were therefore excluded. While some public TCRs were present in many individuals, most TCR sequences turned up only very rarely across donors. Broadly in line with IMGT annotations, most TCR beta V segments showed up in productive rearrangements about 87% or about 30% of the time in an earlier analysis of under 700 of the donors. Compared with equally common non-associated chains, HLA-associated TCR beta chains in a later analysis were more clonally expanded and had lower generation probabilities. The classifier was reported to diagnose cytomegalovirus status with high specificity and sensitivity in both the original cohort and the validation cohort. Because HLA typing was missing for some donors at each locus, association tests included only the typed subset. In the study, around 150 TCR beta chains were listed as associated with cytomegalovirus. In a later genetic analysis, fewer N-insertions in productive TCRs were reported among donors in an Asian-associated ancestry cluster than the 666-donor mean. The cohort was sequenced for TCR beta chains only, and without alpha or paired-chain data the features that could be detected were limited. The authors suggested that the approach could potentially be extended to other disease states and immunological phenotypes. Linkage disequilibrium might explain the correlated functional status among segregating V segments, but an unknown experimental factor could not be ruled out. According to a later analysis, parvovirus B19, influenza, CMV and Epstein-Barr virus appeared linked to several top co-occurrence clusters. Sequencing depth was assumed to be roughly uniform across donors in the presence/absence analyses, though that assumption may not hold. Because counts were too low, seventeen rarely observed V segments, including chromosome 9 orphons, were left out of the earlier analysis of about 620 of the donors. V-gene and J-gene trimming of TCR beta chains was associated with a missense DCLRE1C variant in a later genetic analysis, and the association was replicated in an independent cohort. Immune exposure information for the cohort was limited to CMV serostatus. In a later analysis, most CMV-associated TCR beta chains were found to appear HLA-restricted, with HLA associations seemingly driven largely by CMV exposure. According to a later analysis, TCR association rates differed among HLA loci, with DRB1 alleles showing the most associated TCRs and HLA-C alleles showing the fewest. A further reported finding was that TCR beta sequences accurately predicted the HLA-A and HLA-B alleles for most subjects in the first cohort. When HLA alleles, especially DR and DQ, strongly co-occurred, attributing TCR associations to individual alleles was difficult. Three of the identified cytomegalovirus-associated TCR beta chains were confirmed in vitro to be specific for cytomegalovirus antigens. A cluster of highly shared sequence variants was judged likely to represent a technical artifact of the sequencing pipeline.

Relative to germline, V is 3 bases shorter and J is 8 bases shorter, with 10 bases between their ends. The CDR3 holds 13 amino acids from the cysteine to the phenylalanine. The retained sequence is limited to the CDR3, 39 bases, with the frame set at the first base. CDR1 SGHVS and CDR2 FQNEAQ were looked up in the germline V gene. The cohort was made up of hundreds of healthy bone marrow donors. Cohort members were all nominally healthy when sampled, although unrecorded immune exposures were likely present. The donor was CMV seropositive and was included in the group of 290 or so seropositive cohort members. Every donor gave a peripheral blood sample, and the peripheral blood mononuclear cells from that sample were used for TCR beta sequencing. The Qiagen DNeasy Blood Extraction Kit was used to extract genomic DNA from the blood cell samples.

Sequencing was done on a sample of PBMCs. The chain was built from TRBV7-8 and TRBJ1-4; the D gene is not confidently resolved. The TCR sequence derives from a young woman in good health and CMV-seropositive. The CDR3 in this case is CASSFSDGEKLFF. DNA sequence: TGTGCCAGCAGCTTTTCCGATGGCGAAAAACTGTTTTTT.